By share of the sample, the clone carrying this TCR beta chain is medium-sized. Its antigen is as yet unknown. CDR3 length: 13 amino acids. Primers targeted 54 TRBV and 13 TRBJ segments. Here immunoSEQ multiplex PCR was the method, and the copy in TCRdb shows in-frame clones only, minus some. The sample contains about 73,000 clones, just under 80% of which appear only once. The data originate from a study of T cell repertoires and HLA-DP antigens. Across the study: Alloreactive CD4+ T cells targeted HLA-DP on transduced HeLa.

Study-level points and caveats: Naive and memory CD4+ repertoires were not analysed separately. Total CD4+ responders were stimulated by HeLa antigen-presenting cells.

What was sequenced was CD4+ T cells from PBMCs. This receptor was taken from a man aged 55-75 years in good health and CMV-seronegative. This chain joins TRBV21-1 and TRBJ2-7; TRBD1, the table's D call, lacks a check against the DNA. TRBV21-1 is recorded as a pseudogene. The CDR3 is CASSKDRGNEQYV. The DNA for the CDR3 is TGTGCCAGCAGCAAGGACAGGGGGAATGAGCAGTACGTC.